This T cell receptor (beta chain) was profiled in a study of T cells in Graves' hyperthyroidism and ophthalmopathy. Germline lookup yields CDR1 DFQATT and CDR2 SNEGSKA (reference sequence). The ends lost 2 bases at V and 3 bases at J; junction bases unmatched: 10. This CDR3 contains 15 residues. What was amplified from RNA transcripts were TCR beta CDR3 regions. RT-PCR in the first round (using the HTBI primer set) targeted the TCR CDR3. TCRdb used MiXCR to reprocess the multiplex PCR reads, holding one entry per CDR3 protein. This table holds under 650,000 distinct CDR3 sequences, 15% to 20% found once.

Sequencing input: blood. This chain links TRBV20-1 with TRBJ2-7; 7 nucleotides agree with TRBD2. The source is a woman in her 30s with Graves' hyperthyroidism. CDR3 protein: CSARLTSAGDYEQYF. For the CDR3, the DNA is TGCAGTGCTAGATTAACTAGCGCCGGGGACTACGAGCAGTACTTC.